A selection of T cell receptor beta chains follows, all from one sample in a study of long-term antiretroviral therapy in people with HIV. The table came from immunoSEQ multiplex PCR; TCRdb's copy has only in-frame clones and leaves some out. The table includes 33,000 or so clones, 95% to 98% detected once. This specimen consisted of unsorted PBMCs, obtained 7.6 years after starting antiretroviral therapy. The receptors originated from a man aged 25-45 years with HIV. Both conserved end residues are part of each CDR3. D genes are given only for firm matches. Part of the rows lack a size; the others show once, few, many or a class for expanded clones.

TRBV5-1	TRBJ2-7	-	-	TGCGCCAGCAGCTTGTATGTCGCGCGCGAGCAGTACTTC	CASSLYVAREQYF
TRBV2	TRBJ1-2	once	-	TGCGCCAATCCACATCGTAGTATCGGACAGAGTAACTATGGCTACACCTTC	CANPHRSIGQSNYGYTF
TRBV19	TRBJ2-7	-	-	TGTGCCAGTAGTTTGGGGAGTCTGAGTGAGCAGTACTTC	CASSLGSLSEQYF
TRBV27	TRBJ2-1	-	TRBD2	TGTGCCAGCAGTTTATCTCCTATTAGCGGGGGGCAGCAGTTCTTC	CASSLSPISGGQQFF
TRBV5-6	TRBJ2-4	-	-	TGTGCCAGCAGCTCCGGGACCGGCCCGAACATTCAGTACTTC	CASSSGTGPNIQYF
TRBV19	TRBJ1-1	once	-	TGTGCCAGTAGTTCAGACAGAGGGGACACTGAAGCTTTCTTT	CASSSDRGDTEAFF
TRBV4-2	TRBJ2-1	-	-	TGTGCCAGCAGCCAAGAGCTTACCCCTTGGTACAATGAGCAGTTCTTC	CASSQELTPWYNEQFF
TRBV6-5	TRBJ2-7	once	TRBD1	TGTGCCAGCGCCACCGGGACAGGGGGCGGAAACGAGCAGTACTTC	CASATGTGGGNEQYF
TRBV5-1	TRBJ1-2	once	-	TGCGCCAGCAGCTTGGCCGCGGATCGCCTTTATGGCTACACCTTC	CASSLAADRLYGYTF
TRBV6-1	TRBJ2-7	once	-	TGTGCCAGCAGTGAATTGAGGGGATCTTACGAGCAGTACTTC	CASSELRGSYEQYF
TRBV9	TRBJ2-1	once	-	TGTGCCAGCAGCCCCGGCGGGGTAGTATCCATCAATGAGCAGTTCTTC	CASSPGGVVSINEQFF
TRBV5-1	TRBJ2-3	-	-	TGCGCCAGCAGCTTGAGCGGTGGCACAGATACGCAGTATTTT	CASSLSGGTDTQYF
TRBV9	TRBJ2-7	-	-	TGTGCCAGCAGCGAGGGGAACAGCTTAGTCTACGAGCAGTACTTC	CASSEGNSLVYEQYF
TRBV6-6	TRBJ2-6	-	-	TGTGCCAGCGCTTCTGGGGCCAACGTCCTGACTTTC	CASASGANVLTF
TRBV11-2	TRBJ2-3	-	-	TGTGCCAGCAGCTTAGGAGCGGGCCCTAGCACAGATACGCAGTATTTT	CASSLGAGPSTDTQYF
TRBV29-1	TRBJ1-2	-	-	TGCAGCGTTGATCCCTCGGACGGATATGGCTACACCTTC	CSVDPSDGYGYTF
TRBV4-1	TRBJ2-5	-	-	TGCGCCAGCAGCCAAGACGGGACCCAGTACTTC	CASSQDGTQYF
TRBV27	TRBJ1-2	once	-	TGTGCCAGCAGTTTCGGGGGTTTTAACTATGGCTACACCTTC	CASSFGGFNYGYTF
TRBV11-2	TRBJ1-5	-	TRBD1	TGTGCCAGCGGACAGGGGTTGAAGGATCAGCCCCAGCATTTT	CASGQGLKDQPQHF
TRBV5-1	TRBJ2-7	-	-	TGCGCCAGCAGCTTTACGAGTAGCTCCTACGAGCAGTACTTC	CASSFTSSSYEQYF
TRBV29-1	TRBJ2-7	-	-	TGCAGCGTTCAGGGCAGGCTATCCTACGAGCAGTACTTC	CSVQGRLSYEQYF
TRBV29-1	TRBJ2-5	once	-	TGCAGCATCCCCGCCGTGGAGACCCAGTACTTC	CSIPAVETQYF
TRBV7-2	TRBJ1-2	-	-	TGTGCCAGCAGCTTGTCTACGCAAGGCTACACCTTC	CASSLSTQGYTF
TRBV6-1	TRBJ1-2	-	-	TGTGCCAGCAGGGAACAGTTGATCGGCTACACCTTC	CASREQLIGYTF
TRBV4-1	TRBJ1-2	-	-	TGCGCCAGCAGCCACTCGGGACGGGAATATGGCTACACCTTC	CASSHSGREYGYTF
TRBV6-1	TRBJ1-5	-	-	TGTGCCAGCTCCCCAGGAGGCATTAGCAATCAGCCCCAGCATTTT	CASSPGGISNQPQHF
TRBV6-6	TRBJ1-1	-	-	TGTGCCAGCAGTCCGGGGGGGGAAAGGGCTTTCTTT	CASSPGGERAFF
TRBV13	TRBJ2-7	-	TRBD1	TGTGCCAGCAGCCAGGGGACAGTATACGAGCAGTACTTC	CASSQGTVYEQYF
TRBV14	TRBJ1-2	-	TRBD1	TGTGCCAGCAGCCAACGGACAGGTTATGGCTACACCTTC	CASSQRTGYGYTF
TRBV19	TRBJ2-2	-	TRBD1	TGTGCCACAGGGGGTACGCAAACCGGGGAGCTGTTTTTT	CATGGTQTGELFF
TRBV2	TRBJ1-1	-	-	TGTGCCAGCAGTCCCTTTACATTTGGCACTGAAGCTTTCTTT	CASSPFTFGTEAFF
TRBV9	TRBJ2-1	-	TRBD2	TGTGCCAGCAACCACGCGGGGGGCCTCCCTTCCTACAATGAGCAGTTCTTC	CASNHAGGLPSYNEQFF
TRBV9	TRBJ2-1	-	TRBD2	TGTGCCAGCAGCCCCCGACTAGCGGGAGGAATACATGAGCAGTTCTTC	CASSPRLAGGIHEQFF
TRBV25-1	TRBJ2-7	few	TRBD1	TGTGCCAGCAGGGGACAGGAGCACGAGCAGTACTTC	CASRGQEHEQYF
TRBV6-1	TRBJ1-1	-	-	TGTGCCGGAGGTCTGTGGGAGATGAACACTGAAGCTTTCTTT	CAGGLWEMNTEAFF
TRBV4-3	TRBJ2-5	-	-	TGCGCCAGCAGCCAAGATTGGACAAGGGGTTCGGAGACCCAGTACTTC	CASSQDWTRGSETQYF
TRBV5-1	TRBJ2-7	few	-	TGCGCCAGCAGCTTGGAGGGATCCGGACCTTACGAGCAGTACTTC	CASSLEGSGPYEQYF
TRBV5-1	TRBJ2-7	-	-	TGCGCCAGCAGCTTGGTGAGCTCAGGGGTGTACGAGCAGTACTTC	CASSLVSSGVYEQYF
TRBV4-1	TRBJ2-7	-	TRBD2	TGCGCCAGCAGCCTCCAAGGAGGCGGGGGGCGCGAGGGGCAGTACTTC	CASSLQGGGGREGQYF
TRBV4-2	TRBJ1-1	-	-	TGTGCCAGCAGTTTCGGGGGCGGGAACACTGAAGCTTTCTTT	CASSFGGGNTEAFF
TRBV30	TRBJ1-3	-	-	TGTGCCTGGAGTCCACAGGGAAACACCATATATTTT	CAWSPQGNTIYF
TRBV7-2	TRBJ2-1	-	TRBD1	TGTGCCAGCAGCTTAGTGGGACAGGGGGCGGGTGAGCAGTTCTTC	CASSLVGQGAGEQFF
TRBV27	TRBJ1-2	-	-	TGTGCCTCAGGCAGGGGAGGGCCTAACTATGGCTACACCTTC	CASGRGGPNYGYTF
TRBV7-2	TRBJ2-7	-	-	TGTGCCAGCAGCTTAGTGCCAGCCTTCTACGAGCAGTACTTC	CASSLVPAFYEQYF
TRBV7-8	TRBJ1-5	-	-	TGTGCCAGCAGCTTACAAGCTAGCAATCAGCCCCAGCATTTT	CASSLQASNQPQHF
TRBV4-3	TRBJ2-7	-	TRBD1	TGCGCCAGCAGCCAAACAGGGGAATACGAGCAGTACTTC	CASSQTGEYEQYF
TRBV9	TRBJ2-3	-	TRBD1	TGTGCCAGCAGCGTAGAAGACAGGGGGGCAGATACGCAGTATTTT	CASSVEDRGADTQYF
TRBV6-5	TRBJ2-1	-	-	TGTGCCAGCAGTCTTAGCCCGGTTATAGGCAATGAGCAGTTCTTC	CASSLSPVIGNEQFF
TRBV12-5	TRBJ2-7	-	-	TGTGCTAGTGGTTCCGGGACTCGCTCTGGGGAGCAGTACTTC	CASGSGTRSGEQYF
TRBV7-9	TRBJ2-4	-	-	TGTGCCAGCAGCTTAGCCGGGCTAGCCAAAAACATTCAGTACTTC	CASSLAGLAKNIQYF
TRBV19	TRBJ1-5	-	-	TGTGCCAGTAGTATCACCGCAGGGGAACGGCAGCCCCAGCATTTT	CASSITAGERQPQHF
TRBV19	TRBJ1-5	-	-	TGTGCCAGTAGTATGGGTAACAGCTATTCTCAGCCCCAGCATTTT	CASSMGNSYSQPQHF
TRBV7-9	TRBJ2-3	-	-	TGTGCCAGCAGCCAGGGGCTAACCACAGATACGCAGTATTTT	CASSQGLTTDTQYF
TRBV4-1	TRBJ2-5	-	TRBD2	TGCGCCAGCAGCCCGGGACTATTGGAGACCCAGTACTTC	CASSPGLLETQYF
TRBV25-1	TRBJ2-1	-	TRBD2	TGTGCCAGCAGAAAAGCGGGAGGGGACAATGAGCAGTTCTTC	CASRKAGGDNEQFF
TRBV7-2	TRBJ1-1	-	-	TGTGCCAGCAGCTTAGAAGGCGCCCTCCCGATTGAAGCTTTCTTT	CASSLEGALPIEAFF
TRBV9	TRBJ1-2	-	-	TGTGCCAGCAGCGTAGGACAGACCAACTATGGTAGCTACACCTTC	CASSVGQTNYGSYTF
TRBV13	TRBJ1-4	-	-	TGTGCCAGCAGCGTTACCGGGACTCAGGGCGAAAAACTGTTTTTT	CASSVTGTQGEKLFF
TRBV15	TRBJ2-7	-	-	TGTGCCACCAGCAGAAACCGGGACCTGTGGGAGCAGTACTTC	CATSRNRDLWEQYF
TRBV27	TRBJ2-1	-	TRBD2	TGTGCCAGCAGGGATAGCGGGAGATACAATGAGCAGTTCTTC	CASRDSGRYNEQFF